Each of the 12 T cell receptor beta chains below was sequenced from the same sample in a study of OX40 agonist ivuxolimab in advanced cancers. Only in-frame clones appear in the TCRdb table, and some are missing; sequencing was by immunoSEQ multiplex PCR. The table shows about 93,000 clones, with 92% occurring only once. The input for sequencing was CD4+ or CD8+ T cells sorted from blood, taken in a trial of the OX40 agonist ivuxolimab. The receptors shown here come from an adult with an advanced solid tumor such as melanoma, head and neck, liver or kidney cancer.

This clone was counted once. The CDR3 sequence: CASSELNGFYEQYF. CDR3 coding DNA: TGTGCCAGCAGTGAACTAAACGGGTTCTACGAGCAGTACTTC. The chain recombines TRBV25-1 with TRBJ2-7; D unresolved. This CDR3 contains 14 residues. V shed 2 bases and J shed 3 bases, with 11 bases lying between them. From germline, CDR1 is MGHDK and CDR2 SYGVNS.

This chain's CDR3 is CASSLSGGQYEQYF. The CDR3 DNA sequence: TGTGCCAGCAGCTTATCTGGGGGGCAGTACGAGCAGTACTTC. This chain links TRBV5-8 with TRBJ2-7, with D possibly being TRBD1 or TRBD2 (6 bases each). Trimming pared 2 bases from V and 4 bases from J, leaving 13 bases between. The CDR3 loop spans 14 amino acids. Germline CDR1 reads SGHTS; CDR2 reads YDEGEE.

Here the CDR3 reads CASSLGVGTRRHEKLFF. Here the CDR3 DNA reads TGTGCCAGCAGCTTGGGAGTAGGGACCAGACGACATGAAAAACTGTTTTTT. The chain links TRBV5-8 to TRBJ1-4; D perhaps matches TRBD1 (5 bases). CDR3 length equals 17 residues. Germline V gene lookup returns CDR1 SGHTS and CDR2 YDEGEE. The V end lost 0 bases, the J end lost 6 bases, and 18 bases lay between the germline ends.

This clone was detected a few times. The V and J genes are TRBV6-6 and TRBJ2-7; D might be TRBD1 (6 bases). The germline V gene has CDR1 MNHNY and CDR2 SVGAGI (reference sequence). The CDR3 consists of 15 residues. V lost 4 bases and J lost 1, with 14 bases in between. The DNA for the CDR3 is TGTGCCAGCAGTTCGTCGACAGGTTCATCCTACGAGCAGTACTTC. Residues: CASSSSTGSSYEQYF.

This CDR3 is CASSRDGGSYEQYF. The CDR3 DNA reads TGTGCCAGCAGCAGGGACGGGGGATCCTACGAGCAGTACTTC. The V gene is TRBV11-2, the J gene TRBJ2-7, with a possible D match to TRBD2 (6 bases). Germline V gene sequence: CDR1 SGHAT, CDR2 FQNNGV. V lost 5 bases, J lost 1 base, and 12 bases lay in between. The CDR3 consists of 14 residues.

The chain combines TRBV7-9 with TRBJ2-2, with no clear D. V was trimmed by 0 bases and J by 6 bases, leaving 8 bases between them. Looked up from germline, CDR1 is SEHNR and CDR2 is FQNEAQ (reference sequence). CDR3 length equals 14 residues. CDR3 sequence reads: CASSLAFKAGELFF. The DNA of the CDR3 is TGTGCCAGCAGCTTAGCGTTTAAAGCCGGGGAGCTGTTTTTT.

This rearrangement joins TRBV4-1 to TRBJ1-1; D might be TRBD1 (5 bases). The germline gives CDR1 MGHRA, CDR2 YSYEKL. This CDR3 region has 16 residues. The germline V and J ends were trimmed by 0 bases and 0 bases, with 11 bases remaining between them. The CDR3 is CASSQDTGTVNTEAFF. CDR3 nucleotide sequence: TGCGCCAGCAGCCAAGACACCGGGACGGTGAACACTGAAGCTTTCTTT.

This chain joins TRBV4-1 and TRBJ2-7; D is possibly TRBD2 (6 bases). Per the germline V gene, CDR1 is MGHRA and CDR2 is YSYEKL. Trimming removed 1 base from V and 2 bases from J, with 15 bases in between. The CDR3 is 16 amino acids. The CDR3 sequence is CASSQVRRLDTYEQYF. The DNA for the CDR3 is TGCGCCAGCAGCCAAGTTCGGAGACTAGATACCTACGAGCAGTACTTC.

This chain uses TRBV10-3 with TRBJ2-7; no clear D gene. Trimming shortened V by 0 bases and J by 4 bases, and 13 bases separated the two germline ends. There are 15 residues in the CDR3. The germline V gene has CDR1 ENHRY and CDR2 SYGVKD. The CDR3 is CAISESWTEGYEQYF. The CDR3 DNA reads as TGTGCCATCAGTGAGTCCTGGACGGAAGGGTACGAGCAGTACTTC.

The gene calls are TRBV2 and TRBJ1-5; the match to TRBD1 covers 8 bases. Germline CDR1 and CDR2: SNHLY and FYNNEI. CDR3 length equals 14 residues. Germline trimming cut 7 bases from V and 2 bases from J; bases unmatched to any gene: 4. Written as DNA, the CDR3 is TGTGCCAGCAACCCGGGACAGGGCAATCAGCCCCAGCATTTT. It codes for CASNPGQGNQPQHF.

This sequence joins TRBV5-1 and TRBJ1-1; 10 bases are shared with TRBD1. Per germline, CDR1 SGHRS and CDR2 YFSETQ. After removal of 5 bases from V and 1 base from J, the junction contained 8 bases not matched to a gene. CDR3 length: 16 amino acids. CDR3 nucleotides: TGCGCCAGCAGTACGGGGACAGGGGCCACGAACACTGAAGCTTTCTTT. This translates into CASSTGTGATNTEAFF. Full variable domain (missing parts from reference TRBV5-1 and TRBJ1-1): KAGVTQTPRYLIKTRGQQVTLSCSPISGHRSVSWYQQTPGQGLQFLFEYFSETQRNKGNFPGRFSGRQFSNSRSEMNVSTLELGDSALYLCASSTGTGATNTEAFFGQGTRLTVV.

The chain couples TRBV18 to TRBJ1-3; D ambiguous. The CDR3 totals 15 residues. V lost 3 bases and J lost 0, with 9 bases in between. Germline CDR1 KGHSH, CDR2 LQKENI. CDR3 in amino acids: CASSPGSDSGNTIYF. CDR3 coding DNA: TGTGCCAGCTCACCGGGGAGCGACTCTGGAAACACCATATATTTT. The full variable domain, completed using reference TRBV18 and TRBJ1-3, is NAGVMQNPRHLVRRRGQEARLRCSPMKGHSHVYWYRQLPEEGLKFMVYLQKENIIDESGMPKERFSAEFPKEGPSILRIQQVVRGDSAAYFCASSPGSDSGNTIYFGEGSWLTVV.